This entry concerns a single T cell receptor (beta chain). Its antigen is undetermined. This sample is part of a study of cytomegalovirus exposure and HLA in healthy donors. Study-wide results and limits: An ancestry cluster, one associated with Asian ancestry, reportedly showed fewer N-insertions than the approximately 670-donor mean in a later analysis. The study assumed roughly uniform donor sequencing depth for presence/absence analyses. V segments that were indistinguishable, TRBV6-2 and TRBV6-3 among them, were omitted from analysis.

The CDR3 extends over 16 amino acids. Germline assignment: CDR1 SGHTA and CDR2 FQGNSA. Losses at the gene ends were 5 bases for V and 8 bases for J; bases not matched to a gene: 7. PCR amplification relied on 60 Vbeta primers (plus 13 Jbeta primers). TCRdb keeps only in-frame clones here, not all; method: immunoSEQ multiplex PCR. The table shows about 200,000 clones, with about 86% occurring only once. The clonotype originates from a woman under 40 in good health and CMV-seronegative. This chain connects TRBV7-2 to TRBJ2-1; 15 bases are shared with TRBD2. Material for sequencing was PBMCs. In DNA form, the CDR3 reads TGTGCCAGCAGCCCAGGACTAGCGGGAGGGTTCGATGAGCAGTTCTTC. It translates to CASSPGLAGGFDEQFF.